The clone carrying this T cell receptor (beta chain) has ten or more counts. The read ends 3 residues before the CDR3 terminus; that terminus is restored from the germline J gene. This specimen comes from a study of T cell clonality in common variable immunodeficiency. Method: immunoSEQ multiplex PCR; TCRdb's copy keeps in-frame clones and lacks some. Recorded here are about 35,000 clones, none singletons. This CDR3 has 13 residues. CDR1 and CDR2 (germline): SGHRS, YFSETQ. Patients and controls were mostly of Caucasian heritage. Donors gave roughly 4.5 to 8.5 ml heparinized peripheral whole blood. The chain combines TRBV5-1 with TRBJ1-2, with TRBD1 identical over 7 bases. Sequencing was done on a sample of peripheral blood mononuclear cells. The TCR sequence derives from a person between 18 and 75 years old in good health. The sequenced CDR3 bases are TGCGCCAGCAGCTTGGTAACAGGGGAAGGC. Amino acid sequence: CASSLVTGEG. The complete CDR3 sequence is CASSLVTGEGYTF. Using reference TRBV5-1 and TRBJ1-2 for the parts outside the CDR3, the full variable domain is KAGVTQTPRYLIKTRGQQVTLSCSPISGHRSVSWYQQTPGQGLQFLFEYFSETQRNKGNFPGRFSGRQFSNSRSEMNVSTLELGDSALYLCASSLVTGEGYTFGSGTRLTVV.